The 24 T cell receptor beta chains below were found in one sample sequenced in a study of a mutant IDH1 vaccine in newly diagnosed glioma (TCRdb year 2021). Libraries were constructed by the immunoSEQ multiplex PCR assay. TCRdb stores this immuneACCESS table with in-frame sequences only. Part of the clones is absent; in the studies checked, under half of the shortfall reflects unresolved V genes, and no reason is known for the rest. For this sample the table gives approximately 100,000 clones, of which around 90% were detected only once. The top ten clonotypes cover under 0.7% of the sample. The sample's time point label is to be understood as: baseline, week 1 (first vaccination visit). Reading the label with the study, this specimen's treatment or condition is: pre-vaccination baseline after standard-of-care therapy. This specimen was PBMCs, taken from a glioma patient treated with radiotherapy, temozolomide or both. These receptors all stem from a woman aged 45-65 years with glioma.

This clone has more than one count but fewer than ten. The chain carries TRBV6-5 and TRBJ1-1; D remains ambiguous. The CDR3 is 13 residues long. CDR1 and CDR2 (germline): MNHEY, SVGAGI. V was clipped by 6 bases and J by 4 bases, with 12 bases between them. The CDR3, as DNA: TGTGCCAGCAGCCAGATGCGTGGCACTGAAGCTTTCTTT. It translates to CASSQMRGTEAFF.

This clone appeared a single time. The rearrangement joins TRBV10-3 to TRBJ1-1; D call uncertain. The germline V and J ends were trimmed by 10 bases and 10 bases, with 16 bases remaining between them. There are 11 residues in the CDR3. Germline V lookup: CDR1 ENHRY, CDR2 SYGVKD. CDR3 protein: CATLDVVGAFF. In DNA, the CDR3 is TGTGCCACCCTCGACGTGGTGGGAGCTTTCTTT.

J is TRBJ1-5 and V is TRBV10-1; 9 bases line up with TRBD1. The germline V gene has CDR1 WNHNN and CDR2 SYGVQD (reference sequence). J gave up 6 bases and V 8 bases, and 2 bases lay outside the gene matches. The CDR3 totals 12 residues. For the CDR3, the DNA is TGCGCCAGCGGGACAGGGTTTCAGCCCCAGCATTTT. Its protein product is CASGTGFQPQHF.

The J gene is TRBJ2-1, the V gene TRBV27; a possible D gene is TRBD2 (6 bases). V dropped 7 bases and J dropped 4 bases, with 20 bases sitting between them. The CDR3 length is 16 residues. The V gene's germline CDR1 is MNHEY and CDR2 SMNVEV (reference sequence). The CDR3 loop reads CASTSVGRLGYNEQFF. The CDR3 nucleotides are TGTGCCAGCACCTCGGTTGGGAGGCTCGGGTACAATGAGCAGTTCTTC.

The V gene is TRBV2, the J gene TRBJ2-2; tentatively, D is TRBD1 or TRBD2 (5 bases each). V lost 3 bases to trimming and J lost 6 bases, with 8 bases between them. Germline V gives CDR1 SNHLY, CDR2 FYNNEI. The CDR3 is 13 amino acids. The chain's CDR3 is CASSEWGSGELFF. DNA of the CDR3: TGTGCCAGCAGTGAGTGGGGGTCCGGGGAGCTGTTTTTT.

This sequence joins TRBV6-5 and TRBJ2-2; D remains unclear. This CDR3 has 15 residues. V was pared by 2 bases and J by 2 bases, with 9 bases between. Germline CDR1 MNHEY, CDR2 SVGAGI. CDR3 residues: CASSYRVVNTGELFF. The CDR3 nucleotides are TGTGCCAGCAGTTACCGGGTGGTAAACACCGGGGAGCTGTTTTTT.

The chain recombines TRBV6-1 with TRBJ1-6, with 7 bases lining up with TRBD1. Losses at the gene ends were 2 bases for V and 3 bases for J; bases not matched to a gene: 10. The germline V gene has CDR1 MNHNS and CDR2 SASEGT. The CDR3 has 18 amino acids. Here the CDR3 reads CASSESLLTGRYNSPLHF. Written as DNA, the CDR3 is TGTGCCAGCAGTGAATCCCTTTTGACAGGGCGCTATAATTCACCCCTCCACTTT.

The V call is TRBV28, the J call TRBJ2-1, with TRBD1 identical over 7 bases. CDR1 and CDR2 (germline): MDHEN, SYDVKM. Trimming at V came to 5 bases and at J to 1 base, leaving 2 bases not matched to a gene. The CDR3 covers 14 residues. The CDR3 protein is CASSPGGSYNEQFF. DNA of the CDR3: TGTGCCAGCAGTCCAGGGGGTTCCTACAATGAGCAGTTCTTC.

The CDR3 loop is CASSRLAGGETQYF. The CDR3 DNA sequence: TGTGCCAGCAGTCGACTAGCGGGAGGAGAGACCCAGTACTTC. The V and J genes are TRBV6-6 and TRBJ2-5, with 13 bases lining up with TRBD2. V shed 5 bases and J 4 bases; nucleotides not matched to a gene: 1. CDR1 is MNHNY and CDR2 is SVGAGI in the germline V gene (reference sequence). The CDR3 runs 14 residues.

The CDR3 sequence is CASSMGTWGLKTQYF. The CDR3 DNA reads as TGTGCCAGCAGTATGGGGACTTGGGGGTTGAAGACCCAGTACTTC. This chain uses TRBV28 with TRBJ2-5; D is perhaps TRBD2 (6 bases). V was trimmed by 5 bases and J by 6 bases, leaving 19 bases between them. Germline V gives CDR1 MDHEN, CDR2 SYDVKM. This CDR3 is built from 15 residues.

The V gene is TRBV7-6, the J gene TRBJ1-2; a possible D gene is TRBD1 (5 bases). CDR3 length: 15 amino acids. V lost 1 base and J lost 7, with 16 bases in between. Germline-derived CDR1 and CDR2 are SGHVS and FNYEAQ. In nucleotides, the CDR3 is TGTGCCAGCAGCTTAGGTAGTGGCAGGGTTGGTGGCTACACCTTC. It encodes CASSLGSGRVGGYTF.

V gene TRBV28 combines with J gene TRBJ2-2; 11 bases map to TRBD2. In germline, CDR1 is MDHEN, CDR2 SYDVKM. The CDR3 has 18 residues. J lost 5 bases, V lost 6 bases, and 14 bases had no gene match. The CDR3 sequence is CASRPLGLAGGGTGELFF. The CDR3 DNA reads TGTGCCAGCAGACCCCTAGGGCTAGCGGGAGGAGGTACCGGGGAGCTGTTTTTT.

The rearrangement uses TRBV4-1 and TRBJ1-1; D is ambiguous. Germline CDR1 reads MGHRA; CDR2 reads YSYEKL. This CDR3 has 12 residues. With 3 bases removed from V and 10 bases from J, the gap between germline ends came to 12 bases. The CDR3 DNA reads as TGCGCCAGCAGCCAGGTCCTCGGGAGAGCTTTCTTT. Translation gives CASSQVLGRAFF.

The rearrangement uses TRBV19 and TRBJ2-3, with 10 bases matching TRBD2. V lost 5 bases to trimming and J lost 5 bases; unmatched junction nucleotides: 7. CDR3 length equals 15 residues. Germline CDR1 reads LNHDA; CDR2 reads SQIVND (reference sequence). The CDR3 DNA follows: TGTGCCAGTAGTCGGGCTAGCGGGAGACAAGATACGCAGTATTTT. Encoded protein: CASSRASGRQDTQYF.

The CDR3 is CASNLNGRADGSPLHF. Here the CDR3 DNA reads TGTGCCAGCAACCTCAACGGGAGGGCCGACGGATCACCCCTCCACTTT. The V call is TRBV7-9, the J call TRBJ1-6; D is uncertain. The CDR3 consists of 16 residues. Trimming removed 7 bases from V and 10 bases from J, with 23 bases in between. Per the germline V gene, CDR1 is SEHNR and CDR2 is FQNEAQ (reference sequence).

The chain employs TRBV5-1 and TRBJ1-2; 10 bases line up with TRBD1. The CDR3 is 15 residues long. V lost 1 base and J lost 3; bases outside the gene matches: 3. Per germline, CDR1 SGHRS and CDR2 YFSETQ. CDR3 DNA sequence: TGCGCCAGCAGCTTGACGACAGGGGGCTACTATGGCTACACCTTC. Residues: CASSLTTGGYYGYTF.

The chain uses TRBV9 and TRBJ2-1; 12 bases map to TRBD2. V was pared by 3 bases and J by 8 bases, with 12 bases of the junction left unmatched. Germline CDR1 is SGDLS and CDR2 is YYNGEE. There are 17 residues in the CDR3. CDR3 region: CASSAPTSGRTSDEQFF. The CDR3 bases are TGTGCCAGCAGCGCTCCGACTAGCGGGAGAACATCCGATGAGCAGTTCTTC.

This chain joins TRBV9 and TRBJ1-2, with a weak D call TRBD1 (5 bases). The V end lost 0 bases, the J end lost 6 bases, and 21 bases lay between the germline ends. The CDR3 covers 17 residues. Germline loops: CDR1 SGDLS, CDR2 YYNGEE. CDR3 residues: CASSVALGDGTINGYTF. The DNA of the CDR3 is TGTGCCAGCAGCGTAGCTCTCGGGGACGGTACGATTAATGGCTACACCTTC.

A remark on this clone: One junction end does not reproduce the germline sequence, and a read error may be involved. The gene calls are TRBV29-1 and TRBJ1-1, with unresolved D. Germline loops: CDR1 SQVTM, CDR2 ANQGSEA. The CDR3 sequence is 11 residues long. CDR3 sequence reads: CSAEQRTGAFF. CDR3 in DNA: TGCAGCGCCGAACAGCGGACTGGAGCTTTCTTT.

This clone has a single count. The chain has TRBV29-1 and TRBJ1-1; maybe TRBD1 (5 bases). Germline V gives CDR1 SQVTM, CDR2 ANQGSEA. The CDR3 is made up of 11 amino acids. Trimming stripped 5 bases from V and 8 bases from J, with 12 bases between. The CDR3 nucleotides are TGCAGCGTTCAGGGCCGAGGGGAAGCTTTCTTT. Its protein product is CSVQGRGEAFF.

The chain combines TRBV28 with TRBJ2-2; TRBD1 matches at 8 bases. Germline loops: CDR1 MDHEN, CDR2 SYDVKM. CDR3 length: 16 amino acids. The trim removed 5 bases at V and 1 base at J, leaving 6 bases unmatched. The CDR3 DNA is TGTGCCAGCAGTGCCGCCGGACAGGGGAACACCGGGGAGCTGTTTTTT. This gives the protein CASSAAGQGNTGELFF.

J is TRBJ2-5 and V is TRBV13; D ambiguous. The DNA matches TRBJ2-7 better at its end, which makes the J call doubtful. The CDR3 consists of 15 residues. Germline V gene data show CDR1 as PRHDT and CDR2 as FYEKMQ (reference sequence). This chain's CDR3 is CASSLYRALSYEQYF. As DNA, the CDR3 is TGTGCCAGCAGCTTATACCGGGCCCTGTCCTACGAGCAGTACTTC.

Concerning this clone: Other DNA variants within this sample encode the same CDR3. The chain combines TRBV5-4 with TRBJ2-7, with D perhaps TRBD1 (6 bases). CDR3 length: 14 residues. CDR1 SGHNT and CDR2 YYREEE come from the germline V gene (reference sequence). Trimming removed 4 bases at V and 0 bases at J, with 11 bases between. The CDR3 DNA is TGTGCCAGCAGCCCAACAGGGAGCTCCTACGAGCAGTACTTC. The encoded protein is CASSPTGSSYEQYF.

The chain recombines TRBV28 with TRBJ1-1, with 12 bases fitting TRBD1. V dropped 3 bases and J dropped 1; count of bases not matched to a gene: 9. Per germline, CDR1 MDHEN and CDR2 SYDVKM. The CDR3 runs to 18 residues. The chain's CDR3 is CASSFLGTGGTGNTEAFF. CDR3 coding DNA: TGTGCCAGCAGTTTCTTGGGGACAGGGGGCACTGGGAACACTGAAGCTTTCTTT.